The 18 T cell receptor beta chains below come from one sample, sequenced in a study of T cells in Graves' hyperthyroidism and ophthalmopathy. TCR beta CDR3 regions were amplified from RNA transcripts. HTBI primers were used for first-round RT-PCR of the TCR CDR3. TCRdb called the multiplex PCR reads again in MiXCR, with one record for every CDR3 protein. The table records about 560,000 distinct CDR3 sequences, approximately 15% of them present only once. The sample was blood. The receptors here all came from a woman aged 18-29 years with Graves' hyperthyroidism.

This clonotype has ten or more counts. The V call is TRBV28, the J call TRBJ1-2; TRBD1 matches 9 bases. Unmatched junction bases numbered 3, after V lost 6 bases and J lost 4 bases. Germline V CDR1 and CDR2: MDHEN, SYDVKM. CDR3 size: 13 residues. The CDR3 DNA is TGTGCCAGCAGCTGGGGACAGGGCTATGGCTACACCTTC. The encoded protein is CASSWGQGYGYTF.

This chain connects TRBV5-6 to TRBJ1-5; D is possibly TRBD1 (5 bases). The length of the CDR3 is 15 residues. V gave up 1 base and J gave up 4 bases, with 12 bases separating them. CDR1 is SGHDT, CDR2 YYEEEE, per germline. The CDR3 here is CASSLFTGLNQPQHF. The CDR3 DNA follows: TGTGCCAGCAGCTTGTTCACAGGCTTAAATCAGCCCCAGCATTTT.

This chain connects TRBV5-1 to TRBJ2-7; 9 bases align to TRBD2. The germline V gene encodes CDR1 SGHRS and CDR2 YFSETQ. The junction had 15 bases not matched to a gene; V was cut back by 0 bases and J by 2 bases. The CDR3 runs 19 residues. This chain's CDR3 is CASSLEGTSSWRGPYEQYF. The CDR3 region has the DNA TGCGCCAGCAGCTTGGAGGGGACTAGCTCATGGAGGGGCCCCTACGAGCAGTACTTC.

The chain carries TRBV15 and TRBJ1-1; D not resolved. The V end was cut by 0 bases, the J end by 3 bases, with 5 bases between. The CDR3 is 13 residues long. Per germline, CDR1 LNHNV and CDR2 YYDKDF (reference sequence). The CDR3 is CATSREVDTEAFF. DNA for the CDR3: TGTGCCACCAGCAGAGAGGTTGACACTGAAGCTTTCTTT.

This clonotype was seen at least ten times. The genes are TRBV28 and TRBJ2-7; TRBD2 matches at 9 bases. The CDR3 runs 15 residues. With 3 bases clipped from V and 6 bases from J, the junction kept 9 bases outside the gene matches. Per the germline V gene, CDR1 is MDHEN and CDR2 is SYDVKM. The CDR3 protein is CASSLDLAGDLEQYF. The CDR3 DNA sequence: TGTGCCAGCAGTTTGGACTTAGCGGGAGATCTCGAGCAGTACTTC.

The chain couples TRBV6-4 to TRBJ1-1; D is unresolved. V was pared by 0 bases and J by 8 bases, with 10 bases between. The germline gives CDR1 MRHNA, CDR2 SNTAGT. The CDR3 is made up of 13 amino acids. The DNA of the CDR3 is TGTGCCAGCAGTGACTCGGAGAGCAAAGAAGCTTTCTTT. Its protein is CASSDSESKEAFF.

This clonotype was detected ten times or more. The V call is TRBV2, the J call TRBJ1-1; a possible D gene is TRBD1 (6 bases). The CDR3 extends over 13 amino acids. Deletions cut 6 bases from V and 1 base from J, with 9 bases between. The germline gives CDR1 SNHLY, CDR2 FYNNEI. As DNA, the CDR3 is TGTGCCAGCAGGGGGGGCAGGAACACTGAAGCTTTCTTT. It is translated as CASRGGRNTEAFF. Based on the CDR3 plus reference TRBV2 and TRBJ1-1, the full variable domain is EPEVTQTPSHQVTQMGQEVILRCVPISNHLYFYWYRQILGQKVEFLVSFYNNEISEKSEIFDDQFSVERPDGSNFTLKIRSTKLEDSAMYFCASRGGRNTEAFFGQGTRLTVV.

This clonotype was seen repeatedly, ten times or more. The chain is built from TRBV7-8 and TRBJ1-1; 8 nucleotides agree with TRBD1. Trimming cost V 6 bases and J 5 bases; bases outside gene matches: 17. The length of the CDR3 is 17 residues. Per germline, CDR1 SGHVS and CDR2 FQNEAQ. CDR3 protein: CASSSTGRQGRQTEAFF. CDR3 bases: TGTGCCAGCAGTTCCACCGGGCGACAGGGGAGGCAGACTGAAGCTTTCTTT. The whole variable domain, remainder taken from reference TRBV7-8 and TRBJ1-1, is GAGVSQSPRYKVAKRGQDVALRCDPISGHVSLFWYQQALGQGPEFLTYFQNEAQLDKSGLPSDRFFAERPEGSVSTLKIQRTQQEDSAVYLCASSSTGRQGRQTEAFFGQGTRLTVV.

At least ten counts were recorded for this clonotype. The chain carries TRBV5-1 and TRBJ2-5, with D perhaps given as TRBD1 or TRBD2 (5 bases each). V shed 0 bases and J shed 4 bases, with 19 bases lying between them. The CDR3 extends over 17 amino acids. Germline-derived CDR1 and CDR2 are SGHRS and YFSETQ. CDR3 nucleotide sequence: TGCGCCAGCAGCTTGGAAAGAGGGGTGATTGTCGGAGAGACCCAGTACTTC. This gives the protein CASSLERGVIVGETQYF.

The rearrangement joins TRBV6-1 to TRBJ2-1; 13 nucleotides agree with TRBD2. The V and J ends lost 6 bases and 8 bases, in that order; junction bases with no gene match: 7. Germline lookup yields CDR1 MNHNS and CDR2 SASEGT. This CDR3 is 15 amino acids long. The CDR3 is CASSWWTSGGHEQFF. DNA for the CDR3: TGTGCCAGCAGCTGGTGGACTAGCGGGGGACATGAGCAGTTCTTC.

The J gene is TRBJ2-4, the V gene TRBV10-3, with D possibly being TRBD2 (5 bases). The V and J ends lost 2 bases and 1 base respectively, with 12 bases between them. This CDR3 is 16 amino acids long. Per the germline V gene, CDR1 is ENHRY and CDR2 is SYGVKD. The CDR3 DNA reads TGTGCCATCAGTGAGAGTCCCCGAGGGGCCAAAAACATTCAGTACTTC. As protein: CAISESPRGAKNIQYF.

This clonotype was found many times. V usage is TRBV7-9 and J usage is TRBJ2-4; D possibly corresponds to TRBD1 (5 bases). CDR3 length: 15 residues. Between the trimmed V and J ends, which lost 5 bases and 9 bases, there was a span of 20 bases. Germline V gene sequence: CDR1 SEHNR, CDR2 FQNEAQ (reference sequence). For the CDR3, the DNA is TGTGCCAGCAGCCGGGTTTCGTCAGGGCGAAGCATTCAGTACTTC. Translating gives CASSRVSSGRSIQYF.

This clonotype was seen ten or more times. The chain combines TRBV5-1 with TRBJ2-2; D possibly corresponds to TRBD2 (6 bases). The V and J ends lost 0 bases and 1 base respectively, with 10 bases between them. Per the germline V gene, CDR1 is SGHRS and CDR2 is YFSETQ. The CDR3 covers 16 residues. CDR3 amino acids: CASSLVSGVNTGELFF. In DNA, the CDR3 is TGCGCCAGCAGCTTGGTTAGCGGAGTGAACACCGGGGAGCTGTTTTTT. The full variable domain, in which reference TRBV5-1 and TRBJ2-2 provide the parts outside the CDR3, is KAGVTQTPRYLIKTRGQQVTLSCSPISGHRSVSWYQQTPGQGLQFLFEYFSETQRNKGNFPGRFSGRQFSNSRSEMNVSTLELGDSALYLCASSLVSGVNTGELFFGEGSRLTVL.

This clonotype was counted many times. This sequence joins TRBV27 and TRBJ1-1; the D gene is possibly TRBD1 (5 bases). CDR1 and CDR2 from the germline V gene are MNHEY and SMNVEV (reference sequence). This CDR3 contains 14 residues. The V end lost 4 bases, the J end lost 4 bases, and 13 bases lay between the germline ends. Here the CDR3 reads CASSSPGKATEAFF. The CDR3 nucleotides read TGTGCCAGCAGTTCCCCAGGGAAGGCCACTGAAGCTTTCTTT.

This clonotype was counted between two and nine times. The rearrangement links TRBV7-9 to TRBJ2-7; 10 bases are shared with TRBD1. The J segment lost 7 bases and the V segment lost 3 bases, leaving 9 bases of the junction unmatched. This CDR3 has 15 residues. CDR1 and CDR2 (germline): SEHNR, FQNEAQ (reference sequence). The CDR3 spells CASSFRDRGSGEQYF. CDR3 nucleotide sequence: TGTGCCAGCAGCTTCCGGGACAGGGGATCCGGAGAGCAGTACTTC.

This clonotype occurred many times. V and J are TRBV24-1 and TRBJ2-1; TRBD1 agrees at 8 bases. This CDR3 is 14 amino acids long. Trimming removed 5 bases from V and 8 bases from J; junction bases left unmatched: 7. The V gene's germline CDR1 is KGHDR and CDR2 SFDVKD. The chain's CDR3 is CATSASDRVYEQFF. CDR3 coding DNA: TGTGCCACCAGTGCCTCGGACAGGGTGTATGAGCAGTTCTTC.

The rearrangement joins TRBV11-1 to TRBJ2-7; TRBD2 matches at 13 bases. J was trimmed by 3 bases and V by 3 bases; bases with no gene match: 8. This CDR3 region has 17 residues. Per the germline V gene, CDR1 is SGHAT and CDR2 is FQDESV (reference sequence). CDR3 protein: CASSFRTSGSGGYEQYF. The CDR3 bases are TGTGCCAGCAGCTTCCGGACTAGCGGGAGCGGAGGCTACGAGCAGTACTTC.

This clonotype has ten or more counts. The chain couples TRBV6-1 to TRBJ1-2; tentatively, D is TRBD1 (6 bases). Looked up from germline, CDR1 is MNHNS and CDR2 is SASEGT. The CDR3 runs 15 residues. The ends were cut back, 4 bases at V and 4 bases at J, with 16 bases in the middle. CDR3: CASSATPDSVYGYTF. The DNA for the CDR3 is TGTGCCAGCAGTGCAACTCCGGACAGCGTCTATGGCTACACCTTC.